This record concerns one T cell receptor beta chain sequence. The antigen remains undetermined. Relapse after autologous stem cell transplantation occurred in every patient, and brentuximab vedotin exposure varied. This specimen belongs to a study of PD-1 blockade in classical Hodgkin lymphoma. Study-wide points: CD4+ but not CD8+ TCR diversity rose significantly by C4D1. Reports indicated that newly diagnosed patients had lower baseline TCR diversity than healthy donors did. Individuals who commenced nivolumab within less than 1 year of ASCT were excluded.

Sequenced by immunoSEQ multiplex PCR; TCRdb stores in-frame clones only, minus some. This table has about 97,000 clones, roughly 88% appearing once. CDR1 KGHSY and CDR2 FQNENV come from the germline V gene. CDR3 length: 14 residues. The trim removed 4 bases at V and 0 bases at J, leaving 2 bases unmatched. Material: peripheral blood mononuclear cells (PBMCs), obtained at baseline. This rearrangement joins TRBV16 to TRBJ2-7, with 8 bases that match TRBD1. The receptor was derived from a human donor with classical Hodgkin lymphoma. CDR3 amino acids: CASSPDRASYEQYF. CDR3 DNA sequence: TGTGCCAGCAGCCCGGACAGGGCCTCCTACGAGCAGTACTTC.